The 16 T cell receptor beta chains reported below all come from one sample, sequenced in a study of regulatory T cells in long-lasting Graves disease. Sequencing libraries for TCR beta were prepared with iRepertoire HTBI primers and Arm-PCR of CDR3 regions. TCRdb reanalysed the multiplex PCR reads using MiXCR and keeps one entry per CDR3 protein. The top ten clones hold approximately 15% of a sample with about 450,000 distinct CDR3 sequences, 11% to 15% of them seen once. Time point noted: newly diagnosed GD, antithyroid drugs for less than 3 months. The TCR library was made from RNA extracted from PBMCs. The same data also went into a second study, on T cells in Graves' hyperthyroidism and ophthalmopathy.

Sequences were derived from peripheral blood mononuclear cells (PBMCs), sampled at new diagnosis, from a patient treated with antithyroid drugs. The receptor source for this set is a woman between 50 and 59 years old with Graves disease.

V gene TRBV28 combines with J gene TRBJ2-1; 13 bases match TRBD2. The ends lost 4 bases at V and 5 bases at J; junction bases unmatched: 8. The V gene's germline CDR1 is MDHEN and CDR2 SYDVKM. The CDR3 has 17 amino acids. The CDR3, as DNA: TGTGCCAGCAGTTCCTGGACTAGCGGGAGCTCTGACAATGAGCAGTTCTTC. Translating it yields CASSSWTSGSSDNEQFF.

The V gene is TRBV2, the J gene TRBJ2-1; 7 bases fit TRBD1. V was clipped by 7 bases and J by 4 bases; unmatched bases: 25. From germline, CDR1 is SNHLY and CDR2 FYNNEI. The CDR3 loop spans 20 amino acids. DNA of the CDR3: TGTGCCAGCATGGTCCTGATTACCCCCTTAGGACAGGACATTTACAATGAGCAGTTCTTC. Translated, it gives CASMVLITPLGQDIYNEQFF. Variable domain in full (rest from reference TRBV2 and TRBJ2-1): EPEVTQTPSHQVTQMGQEVILRCVPISNHLYFYWYRQILGQKVEFLVSFYNNEISEKSEIFDDQFSVERPDGSNFTLKIRSTKLEDSAMYFCASMVLITPLGQDIYNEQFFGPGTRLTVL.

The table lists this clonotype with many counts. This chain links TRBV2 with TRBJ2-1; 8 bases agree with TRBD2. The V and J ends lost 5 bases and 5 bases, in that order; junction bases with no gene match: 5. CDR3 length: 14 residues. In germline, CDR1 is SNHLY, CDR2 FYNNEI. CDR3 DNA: TGTGCCAGCAGTATCCGGGAGGGCCACAATGAGCAGTTCTTC. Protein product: CASSIREGHNEQFF.

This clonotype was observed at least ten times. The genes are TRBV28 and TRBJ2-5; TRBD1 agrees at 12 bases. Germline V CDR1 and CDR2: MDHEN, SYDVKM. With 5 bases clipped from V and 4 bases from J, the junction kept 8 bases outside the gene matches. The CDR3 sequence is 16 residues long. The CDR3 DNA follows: TGTGCCAGCAGTCTTACGGGACAGGGGGCGGGAGAGACCCAGTACTTC. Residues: CASSLTGQGAGETQYF.

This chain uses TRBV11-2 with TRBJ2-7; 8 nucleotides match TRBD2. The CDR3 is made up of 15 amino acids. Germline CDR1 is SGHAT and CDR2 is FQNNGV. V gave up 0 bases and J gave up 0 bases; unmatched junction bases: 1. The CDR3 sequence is CASSLETSVSYEQYF. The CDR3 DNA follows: TGTGCCAGCAGCTTAGAGACTAGCGTCTCCTACGAGCAGTACTTC.

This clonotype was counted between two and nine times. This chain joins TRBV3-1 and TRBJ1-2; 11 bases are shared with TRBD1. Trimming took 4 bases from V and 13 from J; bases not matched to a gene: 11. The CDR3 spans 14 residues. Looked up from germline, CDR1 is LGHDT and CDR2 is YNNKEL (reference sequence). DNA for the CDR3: TGTGCCAGCAGCCTCCGGGACAGGGGGATGATAAGCACCTTC. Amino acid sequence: CASSLRDRGMISTF.

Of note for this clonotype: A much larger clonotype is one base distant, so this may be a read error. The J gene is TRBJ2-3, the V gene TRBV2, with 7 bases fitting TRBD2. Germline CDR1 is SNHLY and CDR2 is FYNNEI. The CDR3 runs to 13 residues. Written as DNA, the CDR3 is TGTACCAGCAAGCGGGACCCCACAGATACGCAGTATTTT. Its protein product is CTSKRDPTDTQYF.

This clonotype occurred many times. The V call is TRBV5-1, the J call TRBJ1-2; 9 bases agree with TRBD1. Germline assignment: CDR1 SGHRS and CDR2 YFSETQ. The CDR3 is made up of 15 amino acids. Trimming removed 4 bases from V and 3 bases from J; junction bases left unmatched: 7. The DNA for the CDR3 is TGCGCCAGCAGCGATCCGGGACAGGGTTACTATGGCTACACCTTC. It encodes CASSDPGQGYYGYTF.

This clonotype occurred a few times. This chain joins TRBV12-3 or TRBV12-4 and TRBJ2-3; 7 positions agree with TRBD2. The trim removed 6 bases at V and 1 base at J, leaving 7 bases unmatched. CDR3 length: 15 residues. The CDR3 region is CASSPSSGRTDTQYF. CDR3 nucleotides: TGTGCCAGCAGCCCTTCTAGCGGCCGCACAGATACGCAGTATTTT.

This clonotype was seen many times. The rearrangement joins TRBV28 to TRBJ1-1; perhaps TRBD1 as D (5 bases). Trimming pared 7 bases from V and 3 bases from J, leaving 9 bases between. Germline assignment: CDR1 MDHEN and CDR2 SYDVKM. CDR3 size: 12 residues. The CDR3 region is CASKVGDTEAFF. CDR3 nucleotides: TGTGCCAGCAAGGTGGGGGACACTGAAGCTTTCTTT.

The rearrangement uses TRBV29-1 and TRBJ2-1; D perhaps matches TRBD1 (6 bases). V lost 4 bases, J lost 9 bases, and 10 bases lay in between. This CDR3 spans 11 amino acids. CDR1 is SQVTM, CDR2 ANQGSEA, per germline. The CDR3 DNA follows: TGCAGCGTTGCCCCGACAGGTGAGCAGTTCTTC. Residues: CSVAPTGEQFF.

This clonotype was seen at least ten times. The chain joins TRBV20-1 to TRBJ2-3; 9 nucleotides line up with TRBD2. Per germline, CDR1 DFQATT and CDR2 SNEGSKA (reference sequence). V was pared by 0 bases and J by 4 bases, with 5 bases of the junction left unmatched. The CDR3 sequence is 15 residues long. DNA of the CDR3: TGCAGTGCTAGAGAGTTAGCGGGAGTAGCAGATACGCAGTATTTT. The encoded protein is CSARELAGVADTQYF.

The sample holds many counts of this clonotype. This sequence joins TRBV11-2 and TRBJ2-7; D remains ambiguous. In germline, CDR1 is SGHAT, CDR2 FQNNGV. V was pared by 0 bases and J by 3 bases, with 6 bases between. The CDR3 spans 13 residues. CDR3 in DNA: TGTGCCAGCAGCTTAGAGTCCTACTACGAGCAGTACTTC. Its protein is CASSLESYYEQYF.

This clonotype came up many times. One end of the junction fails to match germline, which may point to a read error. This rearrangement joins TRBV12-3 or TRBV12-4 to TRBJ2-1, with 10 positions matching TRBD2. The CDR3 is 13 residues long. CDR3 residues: CASSIAGGLAQFF. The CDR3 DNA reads TGTGCCAGCAGTATAGCGGGAGGTCTCGCGCAGTTCTTC.

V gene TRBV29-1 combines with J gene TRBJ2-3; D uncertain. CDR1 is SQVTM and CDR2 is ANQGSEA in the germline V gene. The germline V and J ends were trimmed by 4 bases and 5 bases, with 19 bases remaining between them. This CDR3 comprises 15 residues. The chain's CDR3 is CSVGVSSKNGDTQYF. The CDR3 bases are TGCAGCGTTGGTGTTAGCTCTAAGAATGGAGATACGCAGTATTTT.

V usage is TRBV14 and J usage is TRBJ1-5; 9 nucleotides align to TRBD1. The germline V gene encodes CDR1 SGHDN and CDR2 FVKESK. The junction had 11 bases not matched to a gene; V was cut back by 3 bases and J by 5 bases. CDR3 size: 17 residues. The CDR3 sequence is CASSQGKDRGPHQPQHF. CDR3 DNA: TGTGCCAGCAGCCAGGGCAAGGACAGGGGTCCCCATCAGCCCCAGCATTTT.